These 10 T cell receptor beta chains came from one sample sequenced in a study of T cell repertoires in cytomegalovirus infection. TCRdb ran MiXCR on the reads and lists one entry per CDR3 protein. The sample holds roughly 160,000 distinct CDR3 sequences, roughly a fifth seen once. These TCRs are of unknown antigen specificity. This sample comprised CD8+ T cells from cultured PBMCs, obtained from culture after CMV antigen stimulation. The receptors come from a human donor in good health (CMV status not recorded). Some clones in this sample may be carry-over from other donors' samples.

This clonotype was observed a few times. The chain has TRBV6-1 and TRBJ1-5, with D unresolved. This CDR3 has 15 amino acids. The germline V gene encodes CDR1 MNHNS and CDR2 SASEGT. Trimming removed 1 base from V and 3 bases from J, with 10 bases in between. DNA of the CDR3: TGTGCCAGCAGTGAAGGGCGGACTAACAATCAGCCCCAGCATTTT. It translates to CASSEGRTNNQPQHF.

This chain links TRBV7-8 with TRBJ2-2; D gene ambiguous. CDR3 length equals 16 residues. Germline assignment: CDR1 SGHVS and CDR2 FQNEAQ. The ends were cut back, 1 base at V and 0 bases at J, with 9 bases in the middle. CDR3 coding DNA: TGTGCCAGCAGCTTAGGGAGACCCCCGAACACCGGGGAGCTGTTTTTT. Translated: CASSLGRPPNTGELFF. Filled out from reference TRBV7-8 and TRBJ2-2, the complete variable domain reads GAGVSQSPRYKVAKRGQDVALRCDPISGHVSLFWYQQALGQGPEFLTYFQNEAQLDKSGLPSDRFFAERPEGSVSTLKIQRTQQEDSAVYLCASSLGRPPNTGELFFGEGSRLTVL.

V and J are TRBV6-2 or TRBV6-3 and TRBJ2-2; TRBD2 agrees at 9 bases. The CDR3 runs to 18 residues. V shed 2 bases and J 1 base; nucleotides not matched to a gene: 8. Germline V gene data show CDR1 as MNHEY and CDR2 as SVGEGT. This CDR3 is CASSYELAGTKNTGELFF. Written as DNA, the CDR3 is TGTGCCAGCAGTTACGAGCTAGCGGGGACTAAGAACACCGGGGAGCTGTTTTTT.

This clonotype was observed a few times. The chain has TRBV19 and TRBJ1-1, with D hard to call. The CDR3 has 11 residues. Germline lookup yields CDR1 LNHDA and CDR2 SQIVND (reference sequence). Trimming cost V 7 bases and J 4 bases, with 7 bases left between them. In DNA, the CDR3 is TGTGCCAGTATGGGGTCCACTGAAGCTTTCTTT. It translates to CASMGSTEAFF. The whole variable domain, filled in from reference TRBV19 and TRBJ1-1, reads DGGITQSPKYLFRKEGQNVTLSCEQNLNHDAMYWYRQDPGQGLRLIYYSQIVNDFQKGDIAEGYSVSREKKESFPLTVTSAQKNPTAFYLCASMGSTEAFFGQGTRLTVV.

J is TRBJ1-2 and V is TRBV29-1; D uncertain. The germline gives CDR1 SQVTM, CDR2 ANQGSEA. V was pared by 0 bases and J by 4 bases, with 12 bases between. CDR3 length: 14 residues. The CDR3 protein is CSVEDQGRSYGYTF. The CDR3 nucleotides read TGCAGCGTTGAAGATCAAGGCCGATCCTATGGCTACACCTTC.

The genes are TRBV19 and TRBJ2-1; D possibly corresponds to TRBD2 (5 bases). Germline V gene sequence: CDR1 LNHDA, CDR2 SQIVND (reference sequence). Trimming shortened V by 10 bases and J by 3 bases, and 13 bases separated the two germline ends. The CDR3 is 13 amino acids. CDR3 sequence (DNA): TGTGCCACCATGAGGGAAAACTACAATGAGCAGTTCTTC. It yields the protein CATMRENYNEQFF.

This clonotype was counted only a few times. This chain links TRBV7-8 with TRBJ2-7; the D gene is possibly TRBD1 (6 bases). The CDR3 covers 14 residues. V lost 2 bases and J 5 bases, leaving 13 bases between the germline ends. Germline V gene lookup returns CDR1 SGHVS and CDR2 FQNEAQ. CDR3 loop: CASSLIAQGDEQYF. CDR3 nucleotide sequence: TGTGCCAGCAGCTTAATAGCACAGGGCGACGAGCAGTACTTC. Based on the CDR3 plus reference TRBV7-8 and TRBJ2-7, the full variable domain is GAGVSQSPRYKVAKRGQDVALRCDPISGHVSLFWYQQALGQGPEFLTYFQNEAQLDKSGLPSDRFFAERPEGSVSTLKIQRTQQEDSAVYLCASSLIAQGDEQYFGPGTRLTVT.

This CDR3 reads CASSLGRGPLNNEQFF. CDR3 in DNA: TGTGCCAGCAGCTTAGGTCGGGGCCCCCTTAACAATGAGCAGTTCTTC. This chain uses TRBV7-6 with TRBJ2-1; tentatively, D is TRBD1 or TRBD2 (5 bases each). The CDR3 runs to 16 residues. V was cut by 1 base and J by 5 bases, with 15 bases left in between. In germline, CDR1 is SGHVS, CDR2 FNYEAQ.

The chain uses TRBV7-6 and TRBJ1-2; D gene uncertain. The CDR3 is 10 residues long. Trimming took 5 bases from V and 6 from J, leaving 4 bases between them. CDR1 is SGHVS, CDR2 FNYEAQ, per germline. CDR3 DNA: TGTGCCAGCAGCCGAAATGGCTACACCTTC. Translation: CASSRNGYTF.

The chain couples TRBV5-5 to TRBJ1-6; TRBD1 matches 7 bases. Looked up from germline, CDR1 is SGHKS and CDR2 is YYEKEE (reference sequence). The CDR3 is 14 residues long. Germline trimming cut 0 bases from V and 9 bases from J; bases unmatched to any gene: 3. The CDR3 bases are TGTGCCAGCAGCTTGGACAGGGGACCTTCACCCCTCCACTTT. It is translated as CASSLDRGPSPLHF.